This T cell receptor (beta chain) was captured by sequencing in a study of blood T cell repertoires in COVID-19. The germline gives CDR1 SGHNT, CDR2 YYREEE (reference sequence). This CDR3 is 14 amino acids long. V was pared by 4 bases and J by 4 bases, with 8 bases of the junction left unmatched. Method: immunoSEQ multiplex PCR; TCRdb's copy keeps in-frame clones and lacks some. This table has tens of thousands of clones, roughly 80% appearing once. Seattle patients were enrolled during active infection and followed longitudinally. This TCR derives from a man aged 60 to 69 with COVID-19, enrolled during active disease. The sequenced sample consisted of peripheral blood. This chain links TRBV5-4 with TRBJ2-7, with TRBD1 identical over 7 bases. The CDR3 region has the DNA TGTGCCAGCAGCAAAGAAGGGACAGCATACGAGCAGTACTTC. Its translation: CASSKEGTAYEQYF.